The TCR beta chain under discussion was sequenced for a study of early T cells in non-severe SARS-CoV-2 infection. Each CDR3 protein is one row after TCRdb ran MiXCR on the 5' RACE reads. The repertoire holds more than 70,000 distinct CDR3 sequences, with about 13% as singletons. This clonotype was recorded at least ten times. This CDR3 spans 16 amino acids. V gave up 0 bases and J gave up 4 bases, with 15 bases separating them. The receptor comes from an adult who was a healthcare worker with PCR-confirmed SARS-CoV-2 infection or an uninfected control (not recorded which). This chain uses TRBV12-3 or TRBV12-4 with TRBJ1-1; D ambiguous. Sequenced input: whole blood. CDR3 sequence reads: CASSLAIRRPGTEAFF. The CDR3 bases are TGTGCCAGCAGTTTAGCGATTAGACGCCCCGGCACTGAAGCTTTCTTT.